The present TCR beta chain was sequenced within a study of blood T cell repertoires in COVID-19. Sequencing used immunoSEQ multiplex PCR; TCRdb keeps in-frame clones, though not all of them. This sample has 210,000 or so clones, with roughly 85% found just once. The sample was peripheral blood. This clonotype was obtained from a man aged 50 or older with COVID-19, enrolled during active disease.

The CDR3 DNA sequence: TGCGCCAGCACTAGCGGGGCGCAAGAGACCCAGTACTTC. Encoded protein: CASTSGAQETQYF. The V call is TRBV5-1, the J call TRBJ2-5; 9 bases line up with TRBD2. With 6 bases clipped from V and 2 bases from J, the junction kept 2 bases outside the gene matches. The CDR3 consists of 13 residues. CDR1 is SGHRS, CDR2 YFSETQ, per germline. The full variable domain, rest sourced from reference TRBV5-1 and TRBJ2-5, is KAGVTQTPRYLIKTRGQQVTLSCSPISGHRSVSWYQQTPGQGLQFLFEYFSETQRNKGNFPGRFSGRQFSNSRSEMNVSTLELGDSALYLCASTSGAQETQYFGPGTRLLVL.